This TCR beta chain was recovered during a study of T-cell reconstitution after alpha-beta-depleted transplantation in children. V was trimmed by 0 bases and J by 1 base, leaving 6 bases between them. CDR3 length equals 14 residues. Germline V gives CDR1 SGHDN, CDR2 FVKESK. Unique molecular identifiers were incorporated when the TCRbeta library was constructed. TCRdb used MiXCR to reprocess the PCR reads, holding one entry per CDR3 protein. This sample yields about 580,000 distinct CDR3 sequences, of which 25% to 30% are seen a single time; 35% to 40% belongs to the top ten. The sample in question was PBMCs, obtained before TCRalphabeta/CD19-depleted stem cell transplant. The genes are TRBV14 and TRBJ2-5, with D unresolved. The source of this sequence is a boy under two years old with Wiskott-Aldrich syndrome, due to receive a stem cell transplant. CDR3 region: CASSQEDFQETQYF. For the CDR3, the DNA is TGTGCCAGCAGCCAAGAGGATTTCCAAGAGACCCAGTACTTC.